Included here is one T cell receptor (beta chain) sequence, with context. This sample was included in a study of cytomegalovirus exposure and HLA in healthy donors. Data came from immunoSEQ multiplex PCR; TCRdb stores just in-frame clones and leaves some out. The sample carries about 190,000 clones, around 86% recorded once. The CDR3 length is 16 residues. Per the germline V gene, CDR1 is SGHAT and CDR2 is FQNNGV. V shed 5 bases and J 6 bases; nucleotides not matched to a gene: 8. This TCR was sampled from a woman between 18 and 29 years old in good health and CMV-seronegative. The chain employs TRBV11-2 and TRBJ1-4; 11 nucleotides line up with TRBD1. Sequencing input: PBMCs. For the CDR3, the DNA is TGTGCCAGCAGCGTATCCCGGGGACAGGGGGATGAAAAACTGTTTTTT. Its protein product is CASSVSRGQGDEKLFF.